This paragraph covers one T cell receptor (beta chain) sequence. The table lists this clonotype with a count of one. Its specific antigen is unknown. Per-base qualities were not stored, and no clone one base away is much larger. On its own, one read is weak support. Sequencing was carried out with an Illumina HiSeq 1500. In TCRdb, the public reads were trimmed at Q25 with fastp and aligned with MiXCR, with productive beta chains retained. Each CDR3 protein gets just one entry, which takes the most common genes and DNA from the rows behind it. The table for this sample lists 650,000 to 900,000 distinct CDR3 sequences; around a third of them were counted only once. The top ten hold 9.5% to 15% of the sample. This sample was included in a study of T cell repertoires in cytomegalovirus infection (dated by TCRdb to between 2018 and 2020). For context, the study as a whole: Peptide stimulations targeted recently identified HLA-C-restricted CMV epitopes, whose presentation resists viral immunomodulation, together with well-studied HLA-B-restricted epitopes. Donor HLA type was relevant to the analysis, as public TCR beta signatures indicated carriage of CMV infection together with the matching HLA type. General findings and caveats noted by the study authors: In the ex vivo response, HLA-C-restricted CMV-specific TCR beta clonotypes were dominant, and in two of eight donors the single most frequent clonotype came from this HLA-C-restricted group. Cumulative frequency of public TCR beta family members discriminated carriers of CMV infection plus the relevant HLA type in this cohort and an independent 352-donor cohort.

The treatment or condition label for this specimen denotes: in vitro stimulation with specific CMV peptide epitopes to enrich CMV-specific T cells. The CDR3 numbers 14 residues from cysteine through phenylalanine. Only the CDR3 region is kept as DNA, spanning 42 bases read in frame from base 1. V sheds 7 bases and J sheds 4 bases, leaving 11 bases between their ends. The chain couples TRBV12-3 or TRBV12-4 to TRBJ1-6; the D gene lacks a confident call. The sequencing used cultured CD8+ T cells from PBMCs, collected from culture after CMV antigen stimulation. This sequence was found in a human donor in good health (CMV status not recorded). Some clones in this sample may be carry-over from other donors' samples. The nucleotides are TGTGCCAGCAACCTGGCGGCTTATAATTCACCCCTCCACTTT. It translates to CASNLAAYNSPLHF.